This TCR beta chain emerged from a study of beta chain features in type 1 diabetes. Based on CD45RO/CCR7/CD25/CD127/CD95/CD27, CD4+ regulatory, stem cell-like memory, naive and central memory cells were sorted. Study observations and caveats: Among patients with Type 1 diabetes, TCRB CDR3s were moderately but significantly shorter in every one of the four CD4+ subsets.

This clone showed up just a few times. Its antigen is unknown. Investigators reverse transcribed all isolated RNA, so they sequenced expressed TCRB transcripts. The protocol was immunoSEQ multiplex PCR, while the TCRdb copy is restricted to in-frame clones and leaves out a portion. The table records a few hundred thousand clones, 9.6% of them present only once. The sample was central memory CD4+ T cells from blood. This receptor was taken from a man younger than 45 with type 1 diabetes.

DNA for the CDR3: TGTGCCAGCAGCTTTGGACTAGCGAACACCGGGGAGCTGTTTTTT. Translation gives CASSFGLANTGELFF. The V and J genes are TRBV7-8 and TRBJ2-2; 7 bases are a match to TRBD2. This CDR3 region has 15 residues. Germline V gene lookup returns CDR1 SGHVS and CDR2 FQNEAQ. The J segment lost 0 bases and the V segment lost 3 bases, leaving 1 base of the junction unmatched.